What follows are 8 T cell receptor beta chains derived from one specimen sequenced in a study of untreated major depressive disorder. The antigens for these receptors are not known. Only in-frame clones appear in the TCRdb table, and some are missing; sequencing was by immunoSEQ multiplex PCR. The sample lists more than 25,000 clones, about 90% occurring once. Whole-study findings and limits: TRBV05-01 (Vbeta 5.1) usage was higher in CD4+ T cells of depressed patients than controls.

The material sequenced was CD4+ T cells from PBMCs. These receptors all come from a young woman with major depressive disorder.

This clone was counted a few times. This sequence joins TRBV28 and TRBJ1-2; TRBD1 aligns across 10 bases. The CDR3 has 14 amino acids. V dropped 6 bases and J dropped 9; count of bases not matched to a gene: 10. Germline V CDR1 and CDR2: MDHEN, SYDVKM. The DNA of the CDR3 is TGTGCCAGCAGCCCACCGGGACAGGGGAATCGCTACACCTTC. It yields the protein CASSPPGQGNRYTF.

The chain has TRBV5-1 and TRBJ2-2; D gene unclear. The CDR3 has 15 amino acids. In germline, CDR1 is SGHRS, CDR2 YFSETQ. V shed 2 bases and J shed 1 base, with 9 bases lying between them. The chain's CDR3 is CASSFGFRNTGELFF. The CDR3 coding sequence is TGCGCCAGCAGCTTTGGGTTTCGGAACACCGGGGAGCTGTTTTTT.

CDR3 sequence reads: CASSRGWLYNEQFF. The CDR3 DNA sequence: TGTGCCAGCAGCAGAGGATGGCTTTACAATGAGCAGTTCTTC. This chain joins TRBV7-8 and TRBJ2-1; D not certain. Germline CDR1 SGHVS, CDR2 FQNEAQ. The CDR3 spans 14 residues. Trimming cost V 5 bases and J 4 bases, with 12 bases left between them.

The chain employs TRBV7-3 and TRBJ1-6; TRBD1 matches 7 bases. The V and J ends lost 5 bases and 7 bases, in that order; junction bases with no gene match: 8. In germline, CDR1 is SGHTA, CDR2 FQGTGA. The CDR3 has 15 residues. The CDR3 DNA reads TGTGCCAGCAGCCTACGACAGGGACCGAATTCACCCCTCCACTTT. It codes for CASSLRQGPNSPLHF.

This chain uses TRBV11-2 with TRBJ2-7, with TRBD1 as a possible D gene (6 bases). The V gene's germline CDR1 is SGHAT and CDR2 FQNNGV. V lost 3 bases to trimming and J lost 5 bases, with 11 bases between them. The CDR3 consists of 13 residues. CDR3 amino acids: CASSLIRGHEQYF. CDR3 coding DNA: TGTGCCAGCAGCTTGATCAGGGGCCACGAGCAGTACTTC.

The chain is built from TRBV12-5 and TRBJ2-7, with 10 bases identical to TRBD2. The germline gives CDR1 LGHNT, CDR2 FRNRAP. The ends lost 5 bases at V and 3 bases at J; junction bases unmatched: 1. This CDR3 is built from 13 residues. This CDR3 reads CASGASGSYEQYF. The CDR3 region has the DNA TGTGCTAGTGGTGCTAGCGGGAGCTACGAGCAGTACTTC.

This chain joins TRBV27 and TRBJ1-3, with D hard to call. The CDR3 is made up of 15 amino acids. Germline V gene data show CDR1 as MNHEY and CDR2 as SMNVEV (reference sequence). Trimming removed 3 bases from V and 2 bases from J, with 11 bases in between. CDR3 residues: CASSLYYQPGNTIYF. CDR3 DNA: TGTGCCAGCAGTTTGTACTACCAGCCTGGAAACACCATATATTTT.

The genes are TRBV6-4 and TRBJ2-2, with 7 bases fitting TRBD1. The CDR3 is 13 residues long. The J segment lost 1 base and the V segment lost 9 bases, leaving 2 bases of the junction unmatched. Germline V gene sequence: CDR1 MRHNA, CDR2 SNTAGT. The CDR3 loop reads CARWTGNTGELFF. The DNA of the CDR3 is TGTGCCAGATGGACAGGGAACACCGGGGAGCTGTTTTTT.